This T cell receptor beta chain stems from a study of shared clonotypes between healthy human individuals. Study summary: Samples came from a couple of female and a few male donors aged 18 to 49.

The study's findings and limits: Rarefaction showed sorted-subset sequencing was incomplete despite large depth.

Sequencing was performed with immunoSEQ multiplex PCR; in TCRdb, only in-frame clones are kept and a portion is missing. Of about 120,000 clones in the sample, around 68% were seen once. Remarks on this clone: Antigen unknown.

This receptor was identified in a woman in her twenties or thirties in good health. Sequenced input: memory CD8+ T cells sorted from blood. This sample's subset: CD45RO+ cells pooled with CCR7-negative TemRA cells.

The CDR3 region has the DNA TGTGCCAGCAGGGCCGGGGACGGCCCCTACGAGCAGTACTTC. It translates to CASRAGDGPYEQYF. The gene calls are TRBV7-9 and TRBJ2-7, with D perhaps assigned TRBD1 or TRBD2 (5 bases each). Trimming took off 6 bases at V and 2 bases at J, with 14 bases between the two ends. The CDR3 sequence is 14 residues long. Germline loops: CDR1 SEHNR, CDR2 FQNEAQ (reference sequence).